The T cell receptor beta chain described here comes from a study of molecular identifiers for immune sequencing clone quantification (dated by TCRdb to the late 2010s). At the level of the whole study: For a replicate experiment, RNA from roughly 18,000 or 92,000 naive CD8 T cells was divided into five aliquots, and four of the five aliquots were sequenced. CD8 T cells were used in a methods study to benchmark molecular-identifier clustering-based TCR repertoire sequencing (MIDCIRS) and TCR RNA copy counting. Paper-wide results and their limitations: When barcode sub-clustering was left out, chimeric consensus sequences inflated TCR diversity, with chimeras reaching as high as 47%. Even against a background of one million naive CD8 T cells, spiked-in Jurkat TCR RNA amounting to a single cell's worth was reported to be detectable. The naive libraries included spiked-in Jurkat TCR RNA (roughly 9 copies' worth), and this RNA is not part of the donor repertoire. Clones above 20 RNA copies held over 97% of molecules in CMV-specific effector cells but under 1% in naive cells. Identical TCR molecules sharing a barcode could cause highly expanded clone sizes to be underestimated. Modeling gave about 3 recovered TCR RNA copies per cell versus approximately 10 by digital PCR, implying about 30% capture efficiency.

Between the V and J ends, shortened by 5 bases and 5 bases respectively, the junction contains 7 bases. Measured from the cysteine to the phenylalanine, the CDR3 is 12 residues long. Only CDR3 DNA is held: 36 bases, read in frame from base 1. Naive CD8 T cell libraries were made from approximately 20,000 to 1,000,000 sorted cells using 10%, 30% or 50% of purified RNA. Naive CD8 T cells were FACS-sorted as CD8+CD4-CCR7+CD45RA+ on a BD FACSAria II into RLT Plus buffer. To test detection sensitivity, Jurkat RNA equivalent to more than 9 TCR copies was spiked into samples of roughly 19,000-1,000,000 naive CD8 T cells. Enrichment of CD8 T cells was performed with RosetteSep CD8+ T Cell Enrichment Cocktail and Ficoll-Paque, after which ACK red cell lysis was carried out. This clonotype was seen many times. It lacks a known antigen. Qualities for individual bases were not recorded, and no much larger clone is one base off.

Receptor amplification or capture employed PCR. Instrument on record: Illumina HiSeq 4000. Bulk TCR libraries were made following a previously described method, with the TCR primers given in Table S5. The Qiagen AllPrep DNA/RNA kit was used to purify total RNA. Before analysis, reads from multiple sequencing runs of one library were combined. Regarding the original processing steps: Only reads with exact TCR constant sequence were kept, trimmed to 150 nt, and grouped by their 12-nt molecular barcodes. Reads within each barcode group were sub-clustered using a 15% Levenshtein threshold, and quality-weighted consensus sequences were constructed for each RNA molecule. Non-functional sequences were excluded, and lower-count sequences lying one edit away from another sequence were also excluded. Barcode sub-clusters with fewer than 20% of the maximum read count were removed, based on fitting two negative binomial distributions. The public reads were reanalyzed by TCRdb: fastp trimming at Q25, MiXCR alignment, in-frame beta chains only. Rows are unified per CDR3 protein, each entry keeping the most common DNA and genes. TCRdb, not the original authors, processed these V and J calls. This sample has 300,000 to 400,000 distinct CDR3 sequences in its table, and about a fifth of those were observed once. The ten most abundant clones make up approximately 0.85% of the sample.

The rearrangement combines TRBV12-3 or TRBV12-4 with TRBJ1-5; confidence is insufficient to name the D gene. This receptor was obtained from a human donor in good health. Some libraries in this study had Jurkat cell RNA spiked in. Sequencing was done on a sample of naive CD8+ T cells from blood, with Jurkat cell RNA spiked in. The cell subset or site label here, explained by the study, means: FACS-sorted CD8+CD4-CCR7+CD45RA+ naive T cells. The CDR3 loop reads CASSHSDQPQHF. The DNA sequence is given as TGTGCCAGCAGTCACAGCGATCAGCCCCAGCATTTT.